This is a list of T cell receptor beta chains from one sample in a study of blood T cell repertoires in COVID-19. Data came from immunoSEQ multiplex PCR; TCRdb stores just in-frame clones and leaves some out. The table records 180,000 or so clones, around nine tenths of them present only once. Sequenced: peripheral blood. The receptors stem from a man aged 18 to 35 with active or convalescent COVID-19. The CDR3 runs from the conserved cysteine through the conserved F or W. The order of the fields is V gene, clone size, J gene, D gene, CDR3 DNA, CDR3 protein. D genes are given only for firm matches. The size field is filled for only some rows; it gives once, few, many or a size class.

V: TRBV5-1; size: .; J: TRBJ1-3; D: .; DNA: TGCGCCAGCAGCTCGACAGCTAGCTCTGGAAACACCATATATTTT; CDR3: CASSSTASSGNTIYF
V: TRBV10-3; size: .; J: TRBJ1-1; D: TRBD1; DNA: TGTGCCATCACCAAAGTAGGGGACAGACACACTGAAGCTTTCTTT; CDR3: CAITKVGDRHTEAFF
V: TRBV5-1; size: .; J: TRBJ1-2; D: TRBD1; DNA: TGCGCCAGCAGCCCGACAGGGGGCGATTATGGCTACACCTTC; CDR3: CASSPTGGDYGYTF
V: TRBV11-3; size: .; J: TRBJ2-3; D: .; DNA: TGTGCCAGCAGCTTAGGGGAGAGGGGCACAGATACGCAGTATTTT; CDR3: CASSLGERGTDTQYF
V: TRBV7-2; size: .; J: TRBJ2-3; D: TRBD2; DNA: TGTGCCAGCAGCCCCCGGACTAGCGGAGGCCCAGATACGCAGTATTTT; CDR3: CASSPRTSGGPDTQYF
V: TRBV6-5; size: .; J: TRBJ2-7; D: .; DNA: TGTGCCAGCTCCAACCCCCAGGGAATCTACGAGCAGTACTTC; CDR3: CASSNPQGIYEQYF
V: TRBV2; size: .; J: TRBJ1-1; D: TRBD1; DNA: TGTGCCAGCAGGGGGGACAGCCACACTGAAGCTTTCTTT; CDR3: CASRGDSHTEAFF
V: TRBV7-9; size: .; J: TRBJ2-2; D: TRBD1; DNA: TGTGCCAGTCTTCCGACAGGGAAACTCTCCGGGGAGCTGTTTTTT; CDR3: CASLPTGKLSGELFF
V: TRBV19; size: .; J: TRBJ2-3; D: TRBD2; DNA: TGTGCCAGTAGTATAGGCGGGAGGGCTCCCACAGATACGCAGTATTTT; CDR3: CASSIGGRAPTDTQYF
V: TRBV20-1; size: .; J: TRBJ1-2; D: .; DNA: TGCAGTGCACCCTTGGGGGGGGGCTACACCTTC; CDR3: CSAPLGGGYTF
V: TRBV5-1; size: .; J: TRBJ1-3; D: .; DNA: TGCGCCAGCAGCCCCATGGGGGGCTCTGGAAACACCATATATTTT; CDR3: CASSPMGGSGNTIYF
V: TRBV4-2; size: .; J: TRBJ2-1; D: TRBD1; DNA: TGTGCCAGCAGCCGGACAGGGTCATCCTACAATGAGCAGTTCTTC; CDR3: CASSRTGSSYNEQFF
V: TRBV5-1; size: .; J: TRBJ2-2; D: .; DNA: TGCGCCACCCCCCTGGCAGGGGACACCGGGGAGCTGTTTTTT; CDR3: CATPLAGDTGELFF
V: TRBV28; size: .; J: TRBJ1-6; D: TRBD1; DNA: TGTGCCAGCAGTTTAAGGACAGGGGGAACCTATAATTCACCCCTCCACTTT; CDR3: CASSLRTGGTYNSPLHF
V: TRBV7-9; size: .; J: TRBJ1-1; D: .; DNA: TGTGCCAGCAGCTTTTTTCCTACTGAAGCTTTCTTT; CDR3: CASSFFPTEAFF
V: TRBV10-1; size: .; J: TRBJ2-7; D: TRBD1; DNA: TGCGCCAACCAAATGCCGGACAGGGACACCTACGAGCAGTACTTC; CDR3: CANQMPDRDTYEQYF
V: TRBV19; size: .; J: TRBJ1-2; D: .; DNA: TGTGCCAGTAGTACGTCACGACAGACAAACTATGGCTACACCTTC; CDR3: CASSTSRQTNYGYTF
V: TRBV9; size: .; J: TRBJ2-3; D: TRBD2; DNA: TGTGCCAGCAGCGCCGGGACTAGCGGGAGTCTAGATACGCAGTATTTT; CDR3: CASSAGTSGSLDTQYF
V: TRBV12-5; size: .; J: TRBJ2-7; D: TRBD1; DNA: TGTGCTAGTGGTTCAAGATTACAGGGGGTCGGGCAGTACTTC; CDR3: CASGSRLQGVGQYF
V: TRBV19; size: .; J: TRBJ1-1; D: .; DNA: TGTGCCCCCCTAATCGTGGACTCCAACACTGAAGCTTTCTTT; CDR3: CAPLIVDSNTEAFF
V: TRBV10-3; size: .; J: TRBJ1-4; D: .; DNA: TGTGCCATCAGTGACACCACATCAACTAATGAAAAACTGTTTTTT; CDR3: CAISDTTSTNEKLFF
V: TRBV6-5; size: .; J: TRBJ1-2; D: TRBD1; DNA: TGTGCCAGCTGCGCAGGGGGCGACTACTATGGCTACACCTTC; CDR3: CASCAGGDYYGYTF
V: TRBV19; size: .; J: TRBJ1-1; D: .; DNA: TGTGCCAGTAGTATAGGCGTCCAGGGATGGAACACTGAAGCTTTCTTT; CDR3: CASSIGVQGWNTEAFF
V: TRBV5-5; size: .; J: TRBJ1-2; D: .; DNA: TGTGCCAGCAGCTTGGAACTTGTGTCGTTCTATGGCTACACCTTC; CDR3: CASSLELVSFYGYTF
V: TRBV19; size: .; J: TRBJ1-1; D: TRBD1; DNA: TGTGCCAGTAGTTTAGGGGGCACAGGAGCTTTCTTT; CDR3: CASSLGGTGAFF
V: TRBV28; size: .; J: TRBJ1-1; D: .; DNA: TGTGCCAGCAGTGGCGGGACGGCGAACACTGAAGCTTTCTTT; CDR3: CASSGGTANTEAFF
V: TRBV27; size: few; J: TRBJ1-5; D: .; DNA: TGTGCCAGCGGTCCTGACAGAAACAATCAGCCCCAGCATTTT; CDR3: CASGPDRNNQPQHF
V: TRBV24-1; size: .; J: TRBJ1-1; D: TRBD1; DNA: TGTGCCACCAGAGAGACAGGGGATATGAACACTGAAGCTTTCTTT; CDR3: CATRETGDMNTEAFF
V: TRBV5-1; size: .; J: TRBJ2-3; D: TRBD2; DNA: TGCGCCAGCAGCATCCTAGCGGGGGGCACAGATACGCAGTATTTT; CDR3: CASSILAGGTDTQYF
V: TRBV10-1; size: .; J: TRBJ2-7; D: TRBD2; DNA: TGCGCCAGCATAAAGCGGGAGGGCCGGATGAACGAGCAGTACTTC; CDR3: CASIKREGRMNEQYF
V: TRBV2; size: .; J: TRBJ1-5; D: TRBD1; DNA: TGTGCCAGCAGAAACAGGGGGCCGTACCAGCCCCAGCATTTT; CDR3: CASRNRGPYQPQHF
V: TRBV30; size: .; J: TRBJ2-3; D: TRBD1; DNA: TGTGCCTGGAGGACAGGGGACCGCACAGATACGCAGTATTTT; CDR3: CAWRTGDRTDTQYF
V: TRBV29-1; size: .; J: TRBJ1-2; D: .; DNA: TGCAGCGTTGACATTACAGGACCTCTATATGGCTACACCTTC; CDR3: CSVDITGPLYGYTF
V: TRBV5-1; size: .; J: TRBJ2-2; D: .; DNA: TGCGCCAGCAGCTCGACAGTGCTGAACACCGGGGAGCTGTTTTTT; CDR3: CASSSTVLNTGELFF
V: TRBV6-5; size: once; J: TRBJ2-5; D: .; DNA: TGTGCCAGCAGTTACGGGGGACTGTACCAAGAGACCCAGTACTTC; CDR3: CASSYGGLYQETQYF
V: TRBV16; size: .; J: TRBJ1-5; D: .; DNA: TGTGCCAGCAGCCAAGGGGCCCGTCAGCCCCAGCATTTT; CDR3: CASSQGARQPQHF
V: TRBV29-1; size: .; J: TRBJ1-2; D: .; DNA: TGCAGCGTTGAATCCTTCAAGGACACAGGGCCCCTCTATGGCTACACCTTC; CDR3: CSVESFKDTGPLYGYTF
V: TRBV5-4; size: .; J: TRBJ2-5; D: TRBD2; DNA: TGTGCCAGCAGCCCGACTAGCGGGAGGGGGCAAGAGACCCAGTACTTC; CDR3: CASSPTSGRGQETQYF
V: TRBV5-1; size: .; J: TRBJ2-7; D: .; DNA: TGCGCCAGCAGCTTGGTGGTGGGAGTGAGCGAGCAGTACTTC; CDR3: CASSLVVGVSEQYF
V: TRBV6-5; size: .; J: TRBJ1-1; D: .; DNA: TGTGCCAGCAGCGGAGGACAGTTGAACACTGAAGCTTTCTTT; CDR3: CASSGGQLNTEAFF
V: TRBV6-5; size: .; J: TRBJ2-3; D: .; DNA: TGTGCCAGCAGTCCGACAGGTGCTGACACAGATACGCAGTATTTT; CDR3: CASSPTGADTDTQYF
V: TRBV2; size: .; J: TRBJ2-5; D: .; DNA: TGTGCCAGCAGTGATAGAGCCCAAGAGACCCAGTACTTC; CDR3: CASSDRAQETQYF
V: TRBV7-8; size: .; J: TRBJ2-5; D: .; DNA: TGTGCCAGCAGCCGGGACTCCGCAGGCGAGACCCAGTACTTC; CDR3: CASSRDSAGETQYF
V: TRBV29-1; size: .; J: TRBJ1-2; D: TRBD1; DNA: TGCAGCGTTGGGACAGGGACCTATGGCTACACCTTC; CDR3: CSVGTGTYGYTF
V: TRBV21-1; size: .; J: TRBJ2-1; D: .; DNA: TGTGCCAGCAGCAAAAAGCGGGAGTCCTACAATGAGCAGTTCTTC; CDR3: CASSKKRESYNEQFF
V: TRBV7-2; size: .; J: TRBJ1-1; D: .; DNA: TGTGCCAGCAGCTTATCAGGGATCAACACTGAAGCTTTCTTT; CDR3: CASSLSGINTEAFF
V: TRBV5-6; size: .; J: TRBJ2-1; D: TRBD1; DNA: TGTGCCAGCAGCCTTTCCGGCCAAGGGGGCTTGAATGAGCAGTTCTTC; CDR3: CASSLSGQGGLNEQFF
V: TRBV2; size: .; J: TRBJ2-1; D: TRBD2; DNA: TGTGCCAGCAGTGCTAGCGGGAGCTACAATGAGCAGTTCTTC; CDR3: CASSASGSYNEQFF
V: TRBV3-1/TRBV3-2; size: once; J: TRBJ1-4; D: .; DNA: TGTGCCAGCAGCCAAGTTATGATGGACACGAACAATGAAAAACTGTTTTTT; CDR3: CASSQVMMDTNNEKLFF
V: TRBV10-2; size: .; J: TRBJ2-3; D: .; DNA: TGCGCCAGCAGCGCCCGCCCGACAGGCATCCCAGATACGCAGTATTTT; CDR3: CASSARPTGIPDTQYF
V: TRBV19; size: .; J: TRBJ1-2; D: .; DNA: TGTGCCAGTAGTATTGCAGGGAATGGCTACACCTTC; CDR3: CASSIAGNGYTF
V: TRBV6-6; size: .; J: TRBJ1-1; D: .; DNA: TGTGCCAGCAGTGAACCGCCAGTAGCTTTCTTT; CDR3: CASSEPPVAFF
V: TRBV27; size: once; J: TRBJ2-5; D: .; DNA: TGTGCCAGCAGTTCTAAACCAGACAGGTTCTGGGAGACCCAGTACTTC; CDR3: CASSSKPDRFWETQYF
V: TRBV12-5; size: .; J: TRBJ2-2; D: .; DNA: TGTGCTAGTGGTTTGGTTGTGGCAGGGGCCACCGGGGAGCTGTTTTTT; CDR3: CASGLVVAGATGELFF
V: TRBV4-1; size: .; J: TRBJ2-1; D: TRBD2; DNA: TGCGCCAGCAGTATCTTGGGGTCCGGGACTAGCGGATACAATGAGCAGTTCTTC; CDR3: CASSILGSGTSGYNEQFF
V: TRBV5-8; size: .; J: TRBJ2-6; D: .; DNA: TGTGCCAGCAGCTTGGTTGGCATCTCTGGGGCCAACGTCCTGACTTTC; CDR3: CASSLVGISGANVLTF
V: TRBV7-9; size: .; J: TRBJ2-1; D: .; DNA: TGTGCCAGCAGCCCCGAATTTGGAGGCAATGAGCAGTTCTTC; CDR3: CASSPEFGGNEQFF